What follows are 26 T cell receptor beta chains derived from one specimen sequenced in a study of T cell changes during pregnancy in multiple sclerosis. The protocol was immunoSEQ multiplex PCR, while the TCRdb copy is restricted to in-frame clones and leaves out a portion. This sample has 65,000 to 85,000 clones; just over 90% occur once, and the top ten carry 1.4%. This specimen was peripheral blood, taken in the third trimester of pregnancy. These receptors were taken from a female donor with multiple sclerosis, enrolled in a pregnancy study.

This clone was detected only once. This chain connects TRBV6-5 to TRBJ1-2; D possibly corresponds to TRBD1 (5 bases). Trimming stripped 6 bases from V and 4 bases from J, with 12 bases between. CDR3 length: 13 residues. The germline V gene has CDR1 MNHEY and CDR2 SVGAGI. In nucleotides, the CDR3 is TGTGCCAGCAGACACTTTGACAGCTATGGCTACACCTTC. Amino acids: CASRHFDSYGYTF.

The chain links TRBV29-1 to TRBJ1-1; weak D call: TRBD1 (5 bases). The CDR3 has 12 residues. Germline V CDR1 and CDR2: SQVTM, ANQGSEA. Trimming removed 4 bases at V and 0 bases at J, with 6 bases between. CDR3 sequence: CSVVTVNTEAFF. The CDR3 nucleotides read TGCAGCGTTGTGACAGTGAACACTGAAGCTTTCTTT.

This clone was seen a single time. This chain links TRBV5-6 with TRBJ1-5, with 10 bases aligning to TRBD1. The J segment lost 1 base and the V segment lost 4 bases, leaving 14 bases of the junction unmatched. The germline CDR1 and CDR2 sequences are SGHDT and YYEEEE. The CDR3 is made up of 19 amino acids. The CDR3 region has the DNA TGTGCCAGCAGCATTAGCCCGGGACAGGGGATCGGAAGCAATCAGCCCCAGCATTTT. Its protein product is CASSISPGQGIGSNQPQHF.

The chain recombines TRBV29-1 with TRBJ1-4; no clear D. Trimming left V 7 bases short and J 7 bases short, with 16 bases between. Looked up from germline, CDR1 is SQVTM and CDR2 is ANQGSEA. This CDR3 has 13 residues. CDR3 protein: CSALESGSEKLFF. DNA for the CDR3: TGCAGCGCCCTGGAGAGTGGGAGTGAAAAACTGTTTTTT.

This rearrangement joins TRBV7-9 to TRBJ2-3; the D gene is possibly TRBD2 (6 bases). V shed 3 bases and J shed 0 bases, with 13 bases lying between them. Germline CDR1 SEHNR, CDR2 FQNEAQ (reference sequence). The CDR3 runs 16 residues. The DNA of the CDR3 is TGTGCCAGCAGCTTTTGGGGGAGGTCAAGCACAGATACGCAGTATTTT. This encodes CASSFWGRSSTDTQYF.

This clone has just a few counts. The V gene is TRBV13, the J gene TRBJ1-1; the D gene is possibly TRBD1 (6 bases). Germline V CDR1 and CDR2: PRHDT, FYEKMQ (reference sequence). V dropped 3 bases and J dropped 5 bases, with 10 bases sitting between them. This CDR3 is built from 13 residues. Here the CDR3 DNA reads TGTGCCAGCAGCTTCCGGACAGTGACTGAAGCTTTCTTT. Translating it yields CASSFRTVTEAFF.

The rearrangement links TRBV27 to TRBJ1-2; 8 bases align to TRBD1. The CDR3 is 14 amino acids. CDR1 and CDR2 from the germline V gene are MNHEY and SMNVEV (reference sequence). Unmatched junction bases numbered 6, after V lost 6 bases and J lost 3 bases. The CDR3 coding sequence is TGTGCCAGCAGGGTTGGGACAGGCTACTATGGCTACACCTTC. Protein sequence: CASRVGTGYYGYTF.

The chain employs TRBV18 and TRBJ2-1; 7 bases align to TRBD1. Per germline, CDR1 KGHSH and CDR2 LQKENI. The CDR3 covers 15 residues. V was clipped by 4 bases and J by 5 bases; unmatched bases: 8. CDR3 coding DNA: TGTGCCAGCTCACGACAGGGACCTCCGGACAATGAGCAGTTCTTC. Its translation is CASSRQGPPDNEQFF.

The rearrangement uses TRBV7-2 and TRBJ2-3; no reliable D call. This CDR3 has 14 amino acids. Germline V gives CDR1 SGHTA, CDR2 FQGNSA. Trimming took off 2 bases at V and 8 bases at J, with 14 bases between the two ends. The CDR3 bases are TGTGCCAGCAGCTTAAGACCACCCCCAGGTACGCAGTATTTT. Protein sequence: CASSLRPPPGTQYF.

The chain carries TRBV7-2 and TRBJ2-7, with D maybe TRBD2 (6 bases). The length of the CDR3 is 14 residues. The germline V and J ends were trimmed by 3 bases and 5 bases, with 14 bases remaining between them. Germline V gene sequence: CDR1 SGHTA, CDR2 FQGNSA. CDR3 DNA sequence: TGTGCCAGCAGCTTCAGCGGAGGGCCGGACGAGCAGTACTTC. Translation: CASSFSGGPDEQYF.

The V gene is TRBV27, the J gene TRBJ2-6; D is unresolved. The length of the CDR3 is 16 residues. The germline V and J ends were trimmed by 1 base and 4 bases, with 11 bases remaining between them. CDR1 and CDR2 (germline): MNHEY, SMNVEV (reference sequence). Here the CDR3 DNA reads TGTGCCAGCAGTTTATATTCAGAACGAGGGGCCAACGTCCTGACTTTC. This sequence encodes CASSLYSERGANVLTF.

The J gene is TRBJ2-5, the V gene TRBV2, with TRBD2 as a possible D gene (6 bases). Trimming removed 5 bases at V and 4 bases at J, with 17 bases between. The CDR3 has 15 amino acids. Germline loops: CDR1 SNHLY, CDR2 FYNNEI. The CDR3 nucleotides are TGTGCCAGCAGTAGGGGAGGTGGGGGTTCAGAGACCCAGTACTTC. Translation: CASSRGGGGSETQYF.

The chain combines TRBV28 with TRBJ1-2; 10 nucleotides agree with TRBD1. The germline V gene has CDR1 MDHEN and CDR2 SYDVKM. The CDR3 is made up of 15 amino acids. After removal of 7 bases from V and 3 bases from J, the junction contained 8 bases not matched to a gene. This chain's CDR3 is CASISWTGGYYGYTF. The CDR3 DNA sequence: TGTGCCAGCATTTCATGGACAGGGGGATACTATGGCTACACCTTC.

This clone came up once. The chain couples TRBV4-1 to TRBJ1-2; D gene unclear. This CDR3 is built from 15 residues. Germline CDR1 reads MGHRA; CDR2 reads YSYEKL. Trimming took off 1 base at V and 6 bases at J, with 15 bases between the two ends. CDR3 in amino acids: CASSQVFGGIDGYTF. In DNA form, the CDR3 reads TGCGCCAGCAGCCAAGTATTTGGAGGGATCGATGGCTACACCTTC.

The sample holds one count of this clone. V and J are TRBV15 and TRBJ2-1; D is perhaps TRBD2 (6 bases). Germline V gene sequence: CDR1 LNHNV, CDR2 YYDKDF (reference sequence). V was pared by 0 bases and J by 4 bases, with 13 bases between. CDR3 size: 16 residues. The CDR3 sequence is CATSRDTRDWYNEQFF. The CDR3 DNA reads TGTGCCACCAGCAGAGACACCCGGGACTGGTACAATGAGCAGTTCTTC.

This clone occurred a few times. V and J are TRBV6-1 and TRBJ2-1; no firm D call. Germline V gives CDR1 MNHNS, CDR2 SASEGT. V gave up 0 bases and J gave up 4 bases, with 4 bases separating them. The CDR3 sequence is 13 residues long. CDR3 nucleotide sequence: TGTGCCAGCAGTGAAGCCGAGTACAATGAGCAGTTCTTC. It yields the protein CASSEAEYNEQFF.

This chain connects TRBV4-2 to TRBJ2-5; no clear D gene. Germline V gene sequence: CDR1 LGHNA, CDR2 YNFKEQ. With 0 bases removed from V and 2 bases from J, the gap between germline ends came to 4 bases. This CDR3 region has 13 residues. The CDR3 region is CASSQDLQETQYF. The DNA for the CDR3 is TGTGCCAGCAGCCAAGACCTACAAGAGACCCAGTACTTC.

This sequence joins TRBV27 and TRBJ1-1; tentative D call: TRBD1 (6 bases). The V gene lost 8 bases and the J gene lost 10 bases, with 20 bases spanning the gap. Looked up from germline, CDR1 is MNHEY and CDR2 is SMNVEV (reference sequence). The CDR3 length is 13 residues. The CDR3 DNA reads TGTGCCAGCCACGACATCGGGGGGCGACGAGCTTTCTTT. Translation: CASHDIGGRRAFF.

This clone was counted a single time. The chain recombines TRBV18 with TRBJ1-4; D is unresolved. V lost 4 bases and J 7 bases, leaving 16 bases between the germline ends. This CDR3 comprises 15 residues. The V gene's germline CDR1 is KGHSH and CDR2 LQKENI. DNA for the CDR3: TGTGCCAGCTCACGCGAAGGGAGTTTCGGTGAAAAACTGTTTTTT. This gives the protein CASSREGSFGEKLFF.

This clone was recorded once. The chain carries TRBV9 and TRBJ1-4, with a weak D call TRBD1 (5 bases). The CDR3 runs 17 residues. Germline assignment: CDR1 SGDLS and CDR2 YYNGEE. V shed 1 base and J shed 3 bases, with 16 bases lying between them. CDR3 region: CASSVSLGGGANEKLFF. In DNA form, the CDR3 reads TGTGCCAGCAGCGTATCCCTCGGTGGAGGGGCTAATGAAAAACTGTTTTTT.

This clone appeared once. The chain has TRBV6-4 and TRBJ2-5; 10 positions match TRBD2. Looked up from germline, CDR1 is MRHNA and CDR2 is SNTAGT. V was pared by 4 bases and J by 3 bases, with 11 bases of the junction left unmatched. The CDR3 consists of 17 residues. CDR3 in amino acids: CASSASSGGDGKETQYF. The CDR3 DNA reads as TGTGCCAGCAGTGCGTCTAGCGGGGGTGATGGAAAAGAGACCCAGTACTTC.

This chain uses TRBV5-4 with TRBJ2-7; 8 bases are shared with TRBD1. The CDR3 covers 16 residues. Unmatched junction bases numbered 17, after V lost 4 bases and J lost 8 bases. CDR1 is SGHNT, CDR2 YYREEE, per germline (reference sequence). The DNA for the CDR3 is TGTGCCAGCAGCCATGACAGGGGCCAGGCGAGGAGGCAGCAGTACTTC. This encodes CASSHDRGQARRQQYF.

A note on this clone: This sample includes further DNA sequences coding for the same CDR3. The chain couples TRBV5-7 to TRBJ2-7; weak D call: TRBD1 (5 bases). TRBV5-7 counts as an open reading frame of uncertain function. This CDR3 region has 13 residues. The ends were cut back, 1 base at V and 5 bases at J, with 10 bases in the middle. CDR3 loop: CASSLRQIHEQYF. The CDR3 coding sequence is TGTGCCAGCAGCTTGAGACAGATCCACGAGCAGTACTTC.

This clone has only one observation. The rearrangement joins TRBV18 to TRBJ1-5; 7 bases are a match to TRBD1. With 4 bases clipped from V and 4 bases from J, the junction kept 4 bases outside the gene matches. Germline assignment: CDR1 KGHSH and CDR2 LQKENI. The CDR3 loop spans 14 amino acids. The CDR3 loop reads CASSRQGGNQPQHF. CDR3 DNA: TGTGCCAGCTCACGGCAGGGGGGAAATCAGCCCCAGCATTTT.

This chain links TRBV6-1 with TRBJ1-2; D is uncertain. Trimming removed 7 bases from V and 2 bases from J, with 14 bases in between. Germline V gene data show CDR1 as MNHNS and CDR2 as SASEGT. The CDR3 spans 14 residues. The CDR3 DNA sequence: TGTGCCAGCACCCGGAGGAACTACAACTATGGCTACACCTTC. Translation gives CASTRRNYNYGYTF.

This chain joins TRBV10-1 and TRBJ2-2; the D is unclear. V lost 6 bases to trimming and J lost 3 bases, with 11 bases between them. This CDR3 contains 14 residues. Germline-derived CDR1 and CDR2 are WNHNN and SYGVQD (reference sequence). The CDR3 protein is CASSPGSYTGELFF. DNA of the CDR3: TGCGCCAGCAGCCCCGGGTCATACACCGGGGAGCTGTTTTTT.